Below are 14 T cell receptor beta chains sequenced from a single sample in a study of T cell changes during pregnancy in multiple sclerosis. Produced via immunoSEQ multiplex PCR; TCRdb's table is partial and in-frame only. The repertoire holds 95,000 to 100,000 clones, with 91% as singletons. Sequencing was performed on peripheral blood, taken in the second trimester of pregnancy. The receptors originated from a female donor with multiple sclerosis, enrolled in a pregnancy study.

The chain recombines TRBV4-2 with TRBJ2-1, with no clear D. Trimming took 0 bases from V and 0 from J, leaving 15 bases between them. Germline lookup yields CDR1 LGHNA and CDR2 YNFKEQ. The length of the CDR3 is 18 residues. DNA for the CDR3: TGTGCCAGCAGCCAAGACCCGGGTATACCGAGCTCCTACAATGAGCAGTTCTTC. Translation gives CASSQDPGIPSSYNEQFF.

The gene calls are TRBV7-9 and TRBJ2-1; perhaps TRBD2 as D (6 bases). The V end lost 3 bases, the J end lost 6 bases, and 9 bases lay between the germline ends. CDR3 length: 13 amino acids. Germline CDR1 SEHNR, CDR2 FQNEAQ (reference sequence). CDR3 protein: CASSLSSANEQFF. The CDR3 coding sequence is TGTGCCAGCAGCTTGTCTAGCGCCAATGAGCAGTTCTTC.

The CDR3 bases are TGCAGCGGCCTAGACAGGGGAAACGAGCAGTACTTC. Encoded protein: CSGLDRGNEQYF. V and J are TRBV29-1 and TRBJ2-7, with TRBD1 identical over 8 bases. Germline V gene sequence: CDR1 SQVTM, CDR2 ANQGSEA. V was pared by 7 bases and J by 5 bases, with 7 bases of the junction left unmatched. CDR3 length equals 12 residues.

This chain links TRBV19 with TRBJ2-5; 9 bases map to TRBD1. Unmatched junction bases numbered 7, after V lost 8 bases and J lost 6 bases. The CDR3 is made up of 13 amino acids. Germline V gene data show CDR1 as LNHDA and CDR2 as SQIVND (reference sequence). The CDR3 here is CASQRQGGQTQYF. CDR3 DNA: TGTGCCAGTCAGAGACAGGGGGGTCAGACCCAGTACTTC.

The chain is built from TRBV28 and TRBJ2-7; a possible D gene is TRBD2 (5 bases). The CDR3 contains 14 residues. Germline values: CDR1 MDHEN, CDR2 SYDVKM. Trimming took off 3 bases at V and 3 bases at J, with 12 bases between the two ends. DNA for the CDR3: TGTGCCAGCAGTTTCCCGGGAACTGGCTACGAGCAGTACTTC. Translating it yields CASSFPGTGYEQYF. The complete variable domain, with remaining parts taken from reference TRBV28 and TRBJ2-7, reads DVKVTQSSRYLVKRTGEKVFLECVQDMDHENMFWYRQDPGLGLRLIYFSYDVKMKEKGDIPEGYSVSREKKERFSLILESASTNQTSMYLCASSFPGTGYEQYFGPGTRLTVT.

This clone appeared a single time. The chain has TRBV4-1 and TRBJ2-5; TRBD2 agrees at 12 bases. Looked up from germline, CDR1 is MGHRA and CDR2 is YSYEKL. Germline trimming cut 5 bases from V and 5 bases from J; bases unmatched to any gene: 9. The CDR3 runs to 16 residues. CDR3 sequence reads: CASSATSGSGLETQYF. The CDR3 DNA is TGCGCCAGCAGCGCGACTAGCGGGAGCGGTTTGGAGACCCAGTACTTC.

This clone has a single count. The chain combines TRBV2 with TRBJ1-3, with a tentative D call TRBD1 (5 bases). Trimming shortened V by 9 bases and J by 4 bases, and 16 bases separated the two germline ends. Germline V gene lookup returns CDR1 SNHLY and CDR2 FYNNEI. The CDR3 contains 14 residues. This CDR3 is CARRDFKRGNTIYF. The CDR3 DNA reads as TGTGCCAGGAGGGACTTTAAAAGGGGAAACACCATATATTTT.

This chain joins TRBV5-6 and TRBJ1-2; the D gene is possibly TRBD1 (5 bases). The CDR3 has 15 amino acids. V lost 0 bases and J 0 bases, leaving 9 bases between the germline ends. Germline-derived CDR1 and CDR2 are SGHDT and YYEEEE. The CDR3 is CASSLGPGTNYGYTF. The DNA of the CDR3 is TGTGCCAGCAGCTTGGGGCCAGGGACTAACTATGGCTACACCTTC.

The CDR3 is CASSQGAGNQPQHF. In DNA form, the CDR3 reads TGTGCCAGTAGTCAGGGGGCCGGCAATCAGCCCCAGCATTTT. This chain joins TRBV19 and TRBJ1-5, with TRBD1 matching over 8 bases. This CDR3 is built from 14 residues. Unmatched junction bases numbered 2, after V lost 5 bases and J lost 2 bases. From germline, CDR1 is LNHDA and CDR2 SQIVND (reference sequence). The variable domain in full, completed from reference TRBV19 and TRBJ1-5, reads DGGITQSPKYLFRKEGQNVTLSCEQNLNHDAMYWYRQDPGQGLRLIYYSQIVNDFQKGDIAEGYSVSREKKESFPLTVTSAQKNPTAFYLCASSQGAGNQPQHFGDGTRLSIL.

The V and J genes are TRBV23-1 and TRBJ2-5; D unclear. Being an ORF, TRBV23-1 has a function that is uncertain. The CDR3 consists of 13 residues. The V and J ends lost 4 bases and 1 base respectively, with 7 bases between them. The CDR3, as DNA: TGCGCCAGCAGTCGGAGCCCCCAAGAGACCCAGTACTTC. This gives the protein CASSRSPQETQYF.

The rearrangement uses TRBV6-5 and TRBJ2-7; TRBD1 is a possible D gene (6 bases). The CDR3 has 16 amino acids. Per the germline V gene, CDR1 is MNHEY and CDR2 is SVGAGI. Trimming cost V 2 bases and J 2 bases, with 16 bases left between them. In DNA, the CDR3 is TGTGCCAGCAGTTACGGTGTTGGGACATCGCCCTACGAGCAGTACTTC. This codes for CASSYGVGTSPYEQYF.

The V call is TRBV6-6, the J call TRBJ2-2; tentatively, D is TRBD2 (6 bases). Germline V CDR1 and CDR2: MNHNY, SVGAGI (reference sequence). V was trimmed by 8 bases and J by 1 base, leaving 8 bases between them. This CDR3 comprises 13 residues. This CDR3 reads CASGTENTGELFF. CDR3 coding DNA: TGTGCCAGCGGGACTGAGAACACCGGGGAGCTGTTTTTT.

This clone was seen once. This chain connects TRBV28 to TRBJ2-7; possibly TRBD1 for D (6 bases). Germline V lookup: CDR1 MDHEN, CDR2 SYDVKM. V gave up 8 bases and J gave up 0 bases, with 20 bases separating them. CDR3 length: 16 residues. The CDR3 bases are TGTGCCAGCCGACCCCCAACAGGGTCTACCTCCTACGAGCAGTACTTC. Its translation: CASRPPTGSTSYEQYF.

J is TRBJ2-1 and V is TRBV18, with 12 bases aligning to TRBD2. The V gene's germline CDR1 is KGHSH and CDR2 LQKENI. V shed 6 bases, J shed 9 bases, and the junction held 9 bases outside the gene matches. The length of the CDR3 is 15 residues. The CDR3 reads CASSLLAGGESEQFF. For the CDR3, the DNA is TGTGCCAGCTCCCTCCTAGCGGGAGGGGAGAGTGAGCAGTTCTTC.